The rows below give T cell receptor beta chains drawn from one sample of a study of blood T cell repertoires in COVID-19. The data were produced by immunoSEQ multiplex PCR, yet TCRdb's version contains in-frame clones alone and is incomplete. The sample contains 280,000 or so clones, over 75% of which appear only once. Sequenced input: peripheral blood. Source of these receptors: a human donor in a cohort sampled during active COVID-19. The CDR3 runs from the conserved cysteine through the conserved F or W. D genes are given only for firm matches. Clone sizes are given selectively: once, few, many, or a class where the clone is expanded.

clone size | J gene | V gene | D gene | CDR3 DNA | CDR3 protein
NA | TRBJ2-7 | TRBV20-1 | NA | TGCAGTGCTAGTGGGGGCCTCACCTACGAGCAGTACTTC | CSASGGLTYEQYF
NA | TRBJ2-5 | TRBV5-1 | NA | TGCGCCAGCAGCTCCGTTCCTCAAGAGACCCAGTACTTC | CASSSVPQETQYF
few | TRBJ2-1 | TRBV21-1 | NA | TGTGCCAGCAGAGCCTTACAGGGTAATAGGTCCTACAATGAGCAGTTCTTC | CASRALQGNRSYNEQFF
NA | TRBJ2-3 | TRBV5-4 | NA | TGTGCCAGCAGCTTTGAGGAGGGGCTGGTGACAGATACGCAGTATTTT | CASSFEEGLVTDTQYF
NA | TRBJ2-2 | TRBV6-1 | NA | TGTGCCAGCAGTGGGAGGGCTCTGAACACCGGGGAGCTGTTTTTT | CASSGRALNTGELFF
NA | TRBJ1-3 | TRBV20-1 | NA | TGCAGTGCTAGTATCAATGCAGGGGCTGGAAACACCATATATTTT | CSASINAGAGNTIYF
once | TRBJ1-5 | TRBV7-2 | NA | TGTGCCAGCAGCTTAAGTCCGGGTCAGCCCCAGCATTTT | CASSLSPGQPQHF
NA | TRBJ2-1 | TRBV5-1 | TRBD2 | TGCGCCAGCAGCTCTTTAGCGGGATCCTCTCCCGGTGAGCAGTTCTTC | CASSSLAGSSPGEQFF
NA | TRBJ2-3 | TRBV4-2 | TRBD2 | TGTGCCAGCACCCCAAAAGGACTAGGAGCAGATACGCAGTATTTT | CASTPKGLGADTQYF
few | TRBJ2-3 | TRBV5-4 | TRBD2 | TGTGCCAGCAGCTCACCTAGCGGGACAGATACGCAGTATTTT | CASSSPSGTDTQYF